These T cell receptor beta chains were read from a single sample in a study of T cells after yellow fever vaccination. TCRdb reprocessed the 5' RACE reads via MiXCR and lists one record per CDR3 protein. In the table there are approximately 600,000 distinct CDR3 sequences, about 12% of which are singletons. The sequenced sample was PBMCs, obtained on the day of the yellow fever booster vaccination. These receptors were obtained from a man between 25 and 39 years old who received the YFV17D yellow fever vaccine. Each CDR3 is given with its conserved first and last residue. The order of the fields is J gene, D gene, V gene, clone size, CDR3 DNA, CDR3 protein. A D gene is named only where the DNA matches it firmly. Clone size is given for some rows only: seen once, a few or many times, or a class if the clone is expanded.

j_call: TRBJ2-6
d_call: .
v_call: TRBV30
clone_size: few
cdr3_nt: TGTGCCCAGGACAGTGGGGCCAACGTCCTGACTTTC
cdr3_aa: CAQDSGANVLTF

j_call: TRBJ1-3
d_call: .
v_call: TRBV7-2
clone_size: .
cdr3_nt: TGTGCCAGCAGCTTAGAACAGCTCAATTCTGGAAACACCATATATTTT
cdr3_aa: CASSLEQLNSGNTIYF

j_call: TRBJ2-7
d_call: .
v_call: TRBV7-9
clone_size: once
cdr3_nt: TGTGCCAGCAGCTTAGGTTCGGGCAGCGGCGAGCAGTACTTC
cdr3_aa: CASSLGSGSGEQYF

j_call: TRBJ2-1
d_call: .
v_call: TRBV27
clone_size: few
cdr3_nt: TGTGCCAGCAGTTTAAGGCAGGCACCCTACAATGAGCAGTTCTTC
cdr3_aa: CASSLRQAPYNEQFF

j_call: TRBJ1-6
d_call: .
v_call: TRBV15
clone_size: few
cdr3_nt: TGTGCCACCAGCAGAGAGGGCTCCTATAATTCACCCCTCCACTTT
cdr3_aa: CATSREGSYNSPLHF

j_call: TRBJ2-4
d_call: .
v_call: TRBV5-4
clone_size: few
cdr3_nt: TGTGCCAGCAGCTTATATGGGGTAGCCAAAAACATTCAGTACTTC
cdr3_aa: CASSLYGVAKNIQYF

j_call: TRBJ1-3
d_call: .
v_call: TRBV4-2
clone_size: .
cdr3_nt: TGTGCCAGCAGCCAAGATCCCTATACTGGAAACACCATATATTTT
cdr3_aa: CASSQDPYTGNTIYF

j_call: TRBJ1-4
d_call: .
v_call: TRBV6-2/TRBV6-3
clone_size: .
cdr3_nt: TGTGCCAGCAGTTTCCGGGAAGAGAATGAAAAACTGTTTTTT
cdr3_aa: CASSFREENEKLFF

j_call: TRBJ2-3
d_call: .
v_call: TRBV20-1
clone_size: .
cdr3_nt: TGCTGTGCTAGAGCCCAGAGGGAGCGGACCACAGATACGCAGTATTTT
cdr3_aa: CCARAQRERTTDTQYF

j_call: TRBJ1-1
d_call: TRBD1
v_call: TRBV27
clone_size: .
cdr3_nt: TGTGCCAGCAGCCCCTTTCGGACAGGGTGGGGCACTGAAGCTTTCTTT
cdr3_aa: CASSPFRTGWGTEAFF

j_call: TRBJ1-6
d_call: .
v_call: TRBV9
clone_size: .
cdr3_nt: TGTGCCAGCAGCGTAGGGGGGGCCACCGCTGGGTCACCCCTCCACTTT
cdr3_aa: CASSVGGATAGSPLHF

j_call: TRBJ2-5
d_call: .
v_call: TRBV7-9
clone_size: many
cdr3_nt: TGTGCCAGCAGCTTAGGCGGGTCAGCCCAAGAGACCCAGTACTTC
cdr3_aa: CASSLGGSAQETQYF

j_call: TRBJ1-5
d_call: TRBD1
v_call: TRBV12-3/TRBV12-4
clone_size: once
cdr3_nt: TGTGCCAGCAGTACTCGACAGGGCTCGGATAGCAATCAGCCCCAGCATTTT
cdr3_aa: CASSTRQGSDSNQPQHF

j_call: TRBJ2-3
d_call: .
v_call: TRBV5-1
clone_size: few
cdr3_nt: TGCGCCAGCAGCTCCCCAGCGACGCAGTATTTT
cdr3_aa: CASSSPATQYF

j_call: TRBJ1-2
d_call: .
v_call: TRBV20-1
clone_size: .
cdr3_nt: TGCAGTGCCGAACTTCCCGGGGCTTATGGCTACACCTTC
cdr3_aa: CSAELPGAYGYTF

j_call: TRBJ2-1
d_call: TRBD2
v_call: TRBV12-3/TRBV12-4
clone_size: many
cdr3_nt: TGTGCCAGCACCCCCGGACTAGCGGGAGGCAATGAGCAGTTCTTC
cdr3_aa: CASTPGLAGGNEQFF

j_call: TRBJ2-1
d_call: TRBD2
v_call: TRBV27
clone_size: .
cdr3_nt: TGTGCCAGCAGTTCGGGACTAGCGGGAGGTTTTCTGGCCTACAATGAGCAGTTCTTC
cdr3_aa: CASSSGLAGGFLAYNEQFF

j_call: TRBJ2-7
d_call: TRBD1
v_call: TRBV5-1
clone_size: .
cdr3_nt: TGCGCCAGCAGCAGGGGACAGGGCACGGTCGAGCAGTACTTC
cdr3_aa: CASSRGQGTVEQYF

j_call: TRBJ2-5
d_call: TRBD1
v_call: TRBV19
clone_size: .
cdr3_nt: TGTGCCAGTAAATCAGGGGGAACCCTGGGAGAGACCCAGTACTTC
cdr3_aa: CASKSGGTLGETQYF

j_call: TRBJ2-7
d_call: .
v_call: TRBV13
clone_size: .
cdr3_nt: TGTGCCAGCAGCTTAGAGGGCAGGGAAGGGTACGAGCAGTACTTC
cdr3_aa: CASSLEGREGYEQYF

j_call: TRBJ2-3
d_call: .
v_call: TRBV12-3/TRBV12-4
clone_size: many
cdr3_nt: TGTGCCAGCAGTTTAGAAGATAGCACAGATACGCAGTATTTT
cdr3_aa: CASSLEDSTDTQYF

j_call: TRBJ1-2
d_call: TRBD1
v_call: TRBV5-1
clone_size: .
cdr3_nt: TGCGCCAGCAGCTTGGGACAGGGGAGCTTCTATGGCTACACCTTC
cdr3_aa: CASSLGQGSFYGYTF

j_call: TRBJ1-6
d_call: TRBD1
v_call: TRBV6-2/TRBV6-3
clone_size: few
cdr3_nt: TGTGCCAGCAGTTACTCCGCGAGAGGGGGCGGCCACTCACCCCTCCACTTT
cdr3_aa: CASSYSARGGGHSPLHF

j_call: TRBJ1-5
d_call: .
v_call: TRBV27
clone_size: few
cdr3_nt: TGTGCCAGCAGGCCCGCGGGCAATCAGCCCCAGCATTTT
cdr3_aa: CASRPAGNQPQHF

j_call: TRBJ2-1
d_call: .
v_call: TRBV3-1
clone_size: few
cdr3_nt: TGTGCCAGCAGCCTCGTTCGGGGCGGGAATGAGCAGTTCTTC
cdr3_aa: CASSLVRGGNEQFF